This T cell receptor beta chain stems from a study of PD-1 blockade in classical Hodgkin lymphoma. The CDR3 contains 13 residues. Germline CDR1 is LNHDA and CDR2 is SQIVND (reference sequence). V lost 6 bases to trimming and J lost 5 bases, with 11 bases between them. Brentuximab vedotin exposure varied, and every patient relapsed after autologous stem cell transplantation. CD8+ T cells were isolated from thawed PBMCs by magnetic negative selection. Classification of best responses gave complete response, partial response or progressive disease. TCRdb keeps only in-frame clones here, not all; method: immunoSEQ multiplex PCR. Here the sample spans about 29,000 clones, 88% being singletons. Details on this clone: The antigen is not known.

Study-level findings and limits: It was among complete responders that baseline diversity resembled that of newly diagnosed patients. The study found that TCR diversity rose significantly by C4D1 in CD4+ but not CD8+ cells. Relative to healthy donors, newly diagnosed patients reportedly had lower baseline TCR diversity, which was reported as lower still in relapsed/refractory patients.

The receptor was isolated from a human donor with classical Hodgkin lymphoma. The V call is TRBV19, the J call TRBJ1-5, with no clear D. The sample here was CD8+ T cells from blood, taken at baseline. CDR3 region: CASSPAFYQPQHF. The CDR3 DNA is TGTGCCAGTAGCCCCGCTTTTTATCAGCCCCAGCATTTT.